The sequence of this T cell receptor (beta chain) was determined in a study of shared clonotypes between healthy human individuals. Generated by immunoSEQ multiplex PCR, the TCRdb table keeps only in-frame clones and is missing some. The table includes roughly 520,000 clones, roughly 95% detected once. As to this clone: The antigen is not known.

Findings and limits, study-wide: Estimated clonotype richness was generally higher in naive than memory subsets. Sequencing of the sorted subsets was shown by rarefaction to be incomplete despite large depth.

With 7 bases clipped from V and 6 bases from J, the junction kept 9 bases outside the gene matches. The CDR3 contains 16 residues. Germline V CDR1 and CDR2: LGHNA, YNFKEQ. The chain employs TRBV4-2 and TRBJ2-1; 13 bases map to TRBD2. The sequenced sample consisted of naive CD4+ T cells sorted from blood. Regarding subset: CD45RA+ positively selected. This TCR came from a woman aged 25 to 39 in good health. CDR3 residues: CASTRDGTSGTNEQFF. In DNA, the CDR3 is TGTGCCAGCACCAGGGATGGGACTAGCGGGACCAATGAGCAGTTCTTC.